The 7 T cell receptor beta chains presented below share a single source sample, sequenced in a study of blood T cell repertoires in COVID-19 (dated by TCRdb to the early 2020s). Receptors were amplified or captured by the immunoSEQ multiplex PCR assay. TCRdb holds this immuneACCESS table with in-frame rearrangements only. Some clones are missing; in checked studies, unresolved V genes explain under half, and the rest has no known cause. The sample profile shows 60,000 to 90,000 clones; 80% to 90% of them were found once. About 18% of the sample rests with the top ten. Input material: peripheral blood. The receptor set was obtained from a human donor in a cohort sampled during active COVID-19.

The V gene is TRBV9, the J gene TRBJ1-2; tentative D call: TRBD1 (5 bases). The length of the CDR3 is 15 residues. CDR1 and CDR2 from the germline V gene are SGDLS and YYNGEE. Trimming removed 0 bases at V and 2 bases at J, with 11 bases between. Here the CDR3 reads CASSVDLRQNYGYTF. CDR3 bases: TGTGCCAGCAGCGTAGATCTAAGACAGAACTATGGCTACACCTTC. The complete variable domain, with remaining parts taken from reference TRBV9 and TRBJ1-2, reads DSGVTQTPKHLITATGQRVTLRCSPRSGDLSVYWYQQSLDQGLQFLIQYYNGEERAKGNILERFSAQQFPDLHSELNLSSLELGDSALYFCASSVDLRQNYGYTFGSGTRLTVV.

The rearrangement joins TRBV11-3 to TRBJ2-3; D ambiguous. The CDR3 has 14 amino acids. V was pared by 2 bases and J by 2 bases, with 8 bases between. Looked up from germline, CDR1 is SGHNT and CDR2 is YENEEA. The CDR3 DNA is TGTGCCAGCAGCTTATTTGAGTCCACAGATACGCAGTATTTT. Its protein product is CASSLFESTDTQYF.

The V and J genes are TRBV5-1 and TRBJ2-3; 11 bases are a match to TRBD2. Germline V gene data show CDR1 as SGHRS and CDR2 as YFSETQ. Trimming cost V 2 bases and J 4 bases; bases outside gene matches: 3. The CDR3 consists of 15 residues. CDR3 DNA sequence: TGCGCCAGCAGCTTTAGCGGGAGGGCGTCAGATACGCAGTATTTT. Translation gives CASSFSGRASDTQYF.

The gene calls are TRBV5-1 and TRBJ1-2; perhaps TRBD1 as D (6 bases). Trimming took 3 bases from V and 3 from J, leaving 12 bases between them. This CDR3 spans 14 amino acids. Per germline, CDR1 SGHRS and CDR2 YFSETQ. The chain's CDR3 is CASSSVTGDYGYTF. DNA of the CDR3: TGCGCCAGCAGCTCGGTGACAGGTGACTATGGCTACACCTTC. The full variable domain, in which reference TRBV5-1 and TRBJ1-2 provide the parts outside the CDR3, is KAGVTQTPRYLIKTRGQQVTLSCSPISGHRSVSWYQQTPGQGLQFLFEYFSETQRNKGNFPGRFSGRQFSNSRSEMNVSTLELGDSALYLCASSSVTGDYGYTFGSGTRLTVV.

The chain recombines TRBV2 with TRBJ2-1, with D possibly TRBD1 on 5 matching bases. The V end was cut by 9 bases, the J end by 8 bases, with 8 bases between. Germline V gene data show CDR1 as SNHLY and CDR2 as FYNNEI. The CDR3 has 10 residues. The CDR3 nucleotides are TGTGCCAGGCAGGGCGATGAGCAGTTCTTC. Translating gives CARQGDEQFF.

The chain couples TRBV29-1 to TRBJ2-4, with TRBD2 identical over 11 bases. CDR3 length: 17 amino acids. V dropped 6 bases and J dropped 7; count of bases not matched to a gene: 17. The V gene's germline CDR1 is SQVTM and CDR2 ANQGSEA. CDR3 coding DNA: TGCAGCGTCGAGCGCCCGAGACTAGCGGGATGTGTCAACATTCAGTACTTC. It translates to CSVERPRLAGCVNIQYF.

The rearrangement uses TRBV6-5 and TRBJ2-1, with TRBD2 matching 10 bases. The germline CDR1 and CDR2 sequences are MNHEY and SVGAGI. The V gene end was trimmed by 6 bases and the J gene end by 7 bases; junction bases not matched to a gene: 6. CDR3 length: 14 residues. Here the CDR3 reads CASRRSGRGNEQFF. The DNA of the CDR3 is TGTGCCAGCAGAAGAAGCGGGAGGGGGAATGAGCAGTTCTTC.